This TCR beta chain emerged from a study of T cell responses to AZD1222 COVID-19 vaccine. Germline V CDR1 and CDR2: SNHLY, FYNNEI. The CDR3 totals 13 residues. Trimming took 6 bases from V and 3 from J, leaving 8 bases between them. Some clones are missing from TCRdb's copy, which holds only in-frame ones; the method was immunoSEQ multiplex PCR. The table records tens of thousands of clones, more than 60% of them present only once. This clone has a handful of counts. The chain uses TRBV2 and TRBJ2-2; D call uncertain. Sequencing was performed on peripheral blood, taken 28 days after the second dose of the MenACWY control vaccine. This receptor was obtained from an adult who received the MenACWY meningococcal vaccine as a control. The CDR3 region is CASSESYTGELFF. DNA of the CDR3: TGTGCCAGCAGCGAATCATACACCGGGGAGCTGTTTTTT.